This T cell receptor (beta chain) was identified during a study of shared clonotypes between healthy human individuals (dated by TCRdb to 2018 to 2021). Study-level background: The cohort comprised a couple of women and three men aged 18 to 49 years. For each donor, CD4 naive and CD4 memory were each given three plates, CD8 naive was given two plates, and CD8 memory was given one plate. To estimate repertoire size and how much clonotype sharing occurs between individuals, the study deeply sequenced the blood TCR repertoires of several healthy adults. Libraries were prepared and TCR repertoires were sequenced by different laboratories using diverse techniques, in order to increase sequencing depth and limit assay-specific biases. Between about 0.85 and 9.5 billion PBMCs per donor were obtained by leukapheresis.

TCR CDR3 regions were amplified from genomic DNA by multiplex PCR using the deep immunoSEQ assay. For each cell subset, the extracted genomic DNA was distributed evenly across all wells of several immunoSEQ 96-well plates, and each plate served as one replicate. Each replicate PCR for sorted subsets received 200 ng genomic DNA, equal to 28,000 or so T cell genomes. Purified libraries were measured with a Qubit 3.0 fluorometer, size-checked on a Bioanalyzer 2100, and measured again with the KAPA Library Quantification kit. Each immunoSEQ 96-well plate was sequenced on its own single-read 150-cycle Illumina NextSeq 550 flow cell. Processing in the source paper ran as follows. The immunoSEQ output contained only junctional sequences without quality scores, so filtering could not match that applied to full-length reads. Sequences were annotated with PyIR, a Python wrapper for IgBLAST v1.9, using IMGT germline references to assign V/J genes and CDR3. Reads were removed for weak V/J assignments (E-value above 1e-6), missing CDR3, stop codons, out-of-frame junctions, or ambiguous translated residues. V3J clonotypes were defined as sequences sharing the same inferred V gene, J gene, and CDR3 amino acid sequence. Percentage overlap between repertoires was calculated by dividing the number of shared unique clonotypes by the size of the smaller repertoire. Repertoire richness was assessed with RTK rarefaction, the Chao1 estimator, and Recon v2.1 estimates of unobserved clonotypes. OLGA was used to compute generation probabilities for all TCRbeta clonotypes that the gDNA method yielded from a handful of donors. TCRdb mirrors the immuneACCESS table, restricted to in-frame sequences. Some clones are absent from its copies; in checked studies, under half trace to an unresolved V gene, and the reason for the others is unknown. The V and J calls and clone size are taken from that table; D and trimming were inferred from the DNA. The sample records 2 million to 3 million clones, roughly 93% of which are singletons. Of the sample, approximately 0.35% falls within the top ten clones.

Healthy HIV-negative adults with no recently reported acute infections or vaccinations were included as donors. Only Caucasian adults living in Nashville, Tennessee, USA were represented among the donors. Magnetic negative selection was used to enrich CD4+ T cells, after which naive cells were positively selected on CD45RA and the negative fraction became the memory subset. Blood was obtained by leukapheresis, after which PBMCs were separated by Ficoll-Histopaque density gradient centrifugation and cryopreserved in liquid nitrogen vapor phase. Analytical flow cytometry was used to check the purity and quantity of each magnetically sorted T cell population. Genomic DNA was isolated from each sorted fraction and quantified by UV absorbance on a Nanodrop 2000c. V and J are truncated by 4 bases and 6 bases respectively, leaving an intervening sequence of 9 bases. Reading from cysteine to phenylalanine, the CDR3 counts 12 amino acids. The only DNA kept is the CDR3, 36 bases in frame from the first base. CDR1 and CDR2, per the germline V gene (reference sequence), are MNHNY and SVGAGI.

Points on this clone: Its antigen specificity is not known. No much larger clonotype is one base removed from it; base qualities were not supplied.

The full study reports these points: The genetic and exposure-history diversity represented was limited by the small number of donors. Naive subsets generally had larger estimated clonotype richness than memory subsets. Incomplete sequencing was indicated by rarefaction of sorted-subset datasets, despite the large sequencing depth. Sampling was limited to blood, and TCR repertoires in tissue likely differ from TCR repertoires in blood. When a handful of donors were compared, the shared fraction of clonotypes was around 4.6% for naive CD4, over 3% for naive CD8, 2% to 2.5% for memory CD4, and less than 0.5% for memory CD8. Based on pairwise subsampling, the degree of clonotype sharing among donors was expected to be affected by sequencing depth. Clonotypes shared by all four sorted-subset donors showed higher generation probabilities than non-shared clonotypes.

The sequencing input was naive CD4+ T cells from PBMCs. The cell subset or site label corresponds to: CD45RA+ positively selected. This clonotype was obtained from a man between 18 and 29 years old in good health. Some clones in this sample may be carry-over from other donors' samples. In this chain, TRBV6-6 is recombined with TRBJ1-2, with the D gene not confidently named. CDR3 sequence: CASSLGGNGYTF. The base sequence is TGTGCCAGCAGTTTAGGAGGGAATGGCTACACCTTC.